This entry describes one TCR beta chain. This sample is part of a study of control samples from healthy donors and cancer patients. CDR1 and CDR2 (germline): LNHNV, YYDKDF (reference sequence). V was pared by 3 bases and J by 4 bases, with 7 bases of the junction left unmatched. The CDR3 totals 15 residues. The protocol was immunoSEQ multiplex PCR, while the TCRdb copy is restricted to in-frame clones and leaves out a portion. This sample has 130,000 or so clones; around 90% occur once, and the top ten carry 8% to 9%. The TCR comes from a man in his forties in good health. This rearrangement joins TRBV15 to TRBJ1-1, with 8 bases identical to TRBD1. The sample consisted of blood. The CDR3 nucleotides read TGTGCCACCAGCAGCGGCAGGGGGCATAGCACTGAAGCTTTCTTT. Translation: CATSSGRGHSTEAFF.